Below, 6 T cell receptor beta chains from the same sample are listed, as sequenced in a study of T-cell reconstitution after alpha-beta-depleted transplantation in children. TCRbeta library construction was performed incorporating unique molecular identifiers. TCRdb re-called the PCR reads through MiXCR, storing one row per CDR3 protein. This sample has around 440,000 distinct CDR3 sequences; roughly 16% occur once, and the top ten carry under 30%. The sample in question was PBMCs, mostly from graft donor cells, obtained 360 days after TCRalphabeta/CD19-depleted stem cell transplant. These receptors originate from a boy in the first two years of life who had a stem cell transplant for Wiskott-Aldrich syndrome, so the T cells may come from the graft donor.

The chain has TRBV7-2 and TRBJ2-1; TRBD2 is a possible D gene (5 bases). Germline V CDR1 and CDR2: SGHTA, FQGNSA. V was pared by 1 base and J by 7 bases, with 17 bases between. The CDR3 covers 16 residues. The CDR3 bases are TGTGCCAGCAGCTTAGTGCTAGCTCTAGGGTTGAATGAGCAGTTCTTC. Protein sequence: CASSLVLALGLNEQFF.

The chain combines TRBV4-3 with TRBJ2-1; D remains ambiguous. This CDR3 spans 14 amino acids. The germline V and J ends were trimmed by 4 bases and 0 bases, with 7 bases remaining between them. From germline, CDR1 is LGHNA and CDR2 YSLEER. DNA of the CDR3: TGCGCCAGCAGCCCCTCTGTCTCCTACAATGAGCAGTTCTTC. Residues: CASSPSVSYNEQFF.

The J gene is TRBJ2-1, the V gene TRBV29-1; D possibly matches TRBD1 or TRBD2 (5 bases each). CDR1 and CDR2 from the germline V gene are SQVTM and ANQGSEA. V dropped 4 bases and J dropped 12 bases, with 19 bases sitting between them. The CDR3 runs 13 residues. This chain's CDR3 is CSVGGRLKVAQFF. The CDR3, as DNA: TGCAGCGTTGGGGGACGCCTCAAGGTCGCGCAGTTCTTC.

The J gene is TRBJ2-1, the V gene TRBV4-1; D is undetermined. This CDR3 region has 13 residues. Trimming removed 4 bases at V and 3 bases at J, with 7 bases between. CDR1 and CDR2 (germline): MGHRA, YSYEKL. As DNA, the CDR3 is TGCGCCAGCAGCCCGGGCAACTACAATGAGCAGTTCTTC. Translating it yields CASSPGNYNEQFF.

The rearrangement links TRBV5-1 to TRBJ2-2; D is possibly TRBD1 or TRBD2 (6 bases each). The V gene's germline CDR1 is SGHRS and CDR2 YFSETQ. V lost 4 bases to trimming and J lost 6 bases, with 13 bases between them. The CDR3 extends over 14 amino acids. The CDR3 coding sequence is TGCGCCAGCAGCCCCCGGGGGCGTTCCGGGGAGCTGTTTTTT. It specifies CASSPRGRSGELFF.

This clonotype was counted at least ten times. CDR3 coding DNA: TGCGCCAGCAGCTTTGGGGCCTCGACACGTAATACGTACGAGCAGTACTTC. Protein sequence: CASSFGASTRNTYEQYF. The chain joins TRBV5-1 to TRBJ2-7, with a weak D call TRBD1 (5 bases). Germline V gene data show CDR1 as SGHRS and CDR2 as YFSETQ. This CDR3 contains 17 residues. V gave up 2 bases and J gave up 4 bases, with 22 bases separating them.